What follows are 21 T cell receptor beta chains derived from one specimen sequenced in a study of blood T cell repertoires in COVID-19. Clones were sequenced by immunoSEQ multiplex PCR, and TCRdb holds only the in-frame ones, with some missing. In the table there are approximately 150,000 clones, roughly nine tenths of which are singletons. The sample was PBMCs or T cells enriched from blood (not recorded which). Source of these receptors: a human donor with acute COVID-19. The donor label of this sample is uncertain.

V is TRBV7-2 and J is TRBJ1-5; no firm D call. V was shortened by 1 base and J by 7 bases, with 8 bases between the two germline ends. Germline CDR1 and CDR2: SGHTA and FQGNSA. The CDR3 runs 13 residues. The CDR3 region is CASSLENIQPQHF. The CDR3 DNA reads TGTGCCAGCAGCTTAGAAAATATCCAGCCCCAGCATTTT.

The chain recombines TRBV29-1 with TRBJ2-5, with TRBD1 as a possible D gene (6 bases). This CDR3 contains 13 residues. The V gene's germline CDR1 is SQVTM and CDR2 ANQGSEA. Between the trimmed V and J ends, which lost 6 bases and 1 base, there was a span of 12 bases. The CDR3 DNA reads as TGCAGCGTCGATGGGGGCAGCCAAGAGACCCAGTACTTC. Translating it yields CSVDGGSQETQYF.

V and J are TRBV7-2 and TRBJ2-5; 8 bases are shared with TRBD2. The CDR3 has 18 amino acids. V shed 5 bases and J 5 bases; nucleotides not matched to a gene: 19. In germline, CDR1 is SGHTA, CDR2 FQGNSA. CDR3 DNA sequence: TGTGCCAGCAGCCCCCGCGGGGAGCGGGGGTCGGGAGGGGAGACCCAGTACTTC. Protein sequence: CASSPRGERGSGGETQYF.

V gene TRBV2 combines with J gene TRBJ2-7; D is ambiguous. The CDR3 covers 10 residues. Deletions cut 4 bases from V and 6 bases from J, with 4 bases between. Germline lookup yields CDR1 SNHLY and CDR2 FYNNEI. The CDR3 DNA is TGTGCCAGCAGTGCTAGCGAGCAGTACTTC. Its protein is CASSASEQYF.

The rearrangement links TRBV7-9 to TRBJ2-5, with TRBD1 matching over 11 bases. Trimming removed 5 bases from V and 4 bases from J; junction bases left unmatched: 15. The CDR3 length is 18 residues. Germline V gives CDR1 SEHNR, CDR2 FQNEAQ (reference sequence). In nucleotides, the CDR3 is TGTGCCAGCAGCCTAGGGGCACCGGACAGGGGGCGCTTAGAGACCCAGTACTTC. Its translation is CASSLGAPDRGRLETQYF.

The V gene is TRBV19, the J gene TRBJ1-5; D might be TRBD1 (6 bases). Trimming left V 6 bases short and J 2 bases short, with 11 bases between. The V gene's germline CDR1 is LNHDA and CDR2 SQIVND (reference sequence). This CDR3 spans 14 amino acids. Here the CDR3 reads CASRSAGGNQPQHF. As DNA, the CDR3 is TGTGCCAGTAGGTCCGCAGGGGGCAATCAGCCCCAGCATTTT.

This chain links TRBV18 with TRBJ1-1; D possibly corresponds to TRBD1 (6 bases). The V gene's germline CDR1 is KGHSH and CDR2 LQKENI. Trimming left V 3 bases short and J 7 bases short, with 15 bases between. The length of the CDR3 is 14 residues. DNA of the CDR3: TGTGCCAGCTCACCGGCAGGGGCCGGTGGTGAAGCTTTCTTT. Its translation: CASSPAGAGGEAFF.

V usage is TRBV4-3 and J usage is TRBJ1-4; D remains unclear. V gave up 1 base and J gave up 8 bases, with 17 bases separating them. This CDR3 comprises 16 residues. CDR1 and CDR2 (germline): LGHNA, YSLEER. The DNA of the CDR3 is TGCGCCAGCAGCCAAGCCGCACAGCCCTTTCAGGAAAAACTGTTTTTT. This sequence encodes CASSQAAQPFQEKLFF.

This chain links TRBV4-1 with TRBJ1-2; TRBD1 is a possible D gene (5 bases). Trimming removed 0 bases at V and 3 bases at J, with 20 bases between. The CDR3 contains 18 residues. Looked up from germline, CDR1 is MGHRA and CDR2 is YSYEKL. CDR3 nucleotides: TGCGCCAGCAGCCAAGATCTCGTTCGACAGCGAGCCGACTATGGCTACACCTTC. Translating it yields CASSQDLVRQRADYGYTF.

In DNA form, the CDR3 reads TGTGCCACCAGTGTCCCCCGCGGGGTCGGAAACACCATATATTTT. Translating gives CATSVPRGVGNTIYF. The V and J genes are TRBV24-1 and TRBJ1-3; D is unresolved. The CDR3 runs to 15 residues. Germline CDR1 KGHDR, CDR2 SFDVKD. Trimming stripped 5 bases from V and 4 bases from J, with 14 bases between.

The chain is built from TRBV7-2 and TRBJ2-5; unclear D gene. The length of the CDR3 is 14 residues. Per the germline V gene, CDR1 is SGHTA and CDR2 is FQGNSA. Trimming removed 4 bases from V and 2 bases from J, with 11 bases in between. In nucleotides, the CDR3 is TGTGCCAGCAGCTATCGCAGGCAGCAAGAGACCCAGTACTTC. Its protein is CASSYRRQQETQYF.

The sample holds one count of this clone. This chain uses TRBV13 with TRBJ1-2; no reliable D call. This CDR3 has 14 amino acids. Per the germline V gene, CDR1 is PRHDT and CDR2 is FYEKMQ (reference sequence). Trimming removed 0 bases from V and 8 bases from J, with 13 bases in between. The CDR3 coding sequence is TGTGCCAGCAGCTTAGGATTCGCCCCGGGGGGCTACACCTTC. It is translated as CASSLGFAPGGYTF.

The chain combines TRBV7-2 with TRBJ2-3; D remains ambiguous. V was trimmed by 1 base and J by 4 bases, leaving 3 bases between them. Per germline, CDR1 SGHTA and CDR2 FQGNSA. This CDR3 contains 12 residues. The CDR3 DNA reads TGTGCCAGCAGCTTAGGGCCAGATACGCAGTATTTT. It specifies CASSLGPDTQYF.

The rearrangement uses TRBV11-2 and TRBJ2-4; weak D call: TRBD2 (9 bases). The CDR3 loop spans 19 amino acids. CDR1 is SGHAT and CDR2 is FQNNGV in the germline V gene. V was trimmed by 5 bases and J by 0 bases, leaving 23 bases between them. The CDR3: CASSRGGDRSTLAKNIQYF. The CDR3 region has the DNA TGTGCCAGCAGCCGCGGGGGGGACAGGTCAACCCTAGCCAAAAACATTCAGTACTTC.

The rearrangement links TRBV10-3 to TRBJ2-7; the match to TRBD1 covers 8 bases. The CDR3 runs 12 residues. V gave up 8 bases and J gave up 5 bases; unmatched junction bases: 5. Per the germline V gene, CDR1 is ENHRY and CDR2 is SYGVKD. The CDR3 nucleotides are TGTGCCATCTCTAACAGGGGGAACGAGCAGTACTTC. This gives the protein CAISNRGNEQYF.

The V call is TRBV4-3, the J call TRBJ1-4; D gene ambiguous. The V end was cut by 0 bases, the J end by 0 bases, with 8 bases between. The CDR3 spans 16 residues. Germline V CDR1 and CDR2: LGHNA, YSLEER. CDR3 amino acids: CASSQEKGATNEKLFF. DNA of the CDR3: TGCGCCAGCAGCCAAGAGAAGGGAGCAACTAATGAAAAACTGTTTTTT.

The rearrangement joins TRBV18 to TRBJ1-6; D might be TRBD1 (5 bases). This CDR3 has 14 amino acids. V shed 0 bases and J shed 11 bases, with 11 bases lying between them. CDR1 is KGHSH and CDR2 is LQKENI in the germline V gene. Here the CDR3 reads CASSPPRQGAPLHF. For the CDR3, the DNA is TGTGCCAGCTCACCACCGAGACAAGGGGCACCCCTCCACTTT. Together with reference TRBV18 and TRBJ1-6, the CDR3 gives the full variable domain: NAGVMQNPRHLVRRRGQEARLRCSPMKGHSHVYWYRQLPEEGLKFMVYLQKENIIDESGMPKERFSAEFPKEGPSILRIQQVVRGDSAAYFCASSPPRQGAPLHFGNGTRLTVT.

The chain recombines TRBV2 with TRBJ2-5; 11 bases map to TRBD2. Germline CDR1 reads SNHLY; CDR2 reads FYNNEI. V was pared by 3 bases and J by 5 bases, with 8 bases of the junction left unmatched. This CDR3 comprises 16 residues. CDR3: CASSDLLAGGRETQYF. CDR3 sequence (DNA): TGTGCCAGCAGTGACCTATTAGCGGGGGGGCGGGAGACCCAGTACTTC. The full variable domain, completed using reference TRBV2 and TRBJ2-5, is EPEVTQTPSHQVTQMGQEVILRCVPISNHLYFYWYRQILGQKVEFLVSFYNNEISEKSEIFDDQFSVERPDGSNFTLKIRSTKLEDSAMYFCASSDLLAGGRETQYFGPGTRLLVL.

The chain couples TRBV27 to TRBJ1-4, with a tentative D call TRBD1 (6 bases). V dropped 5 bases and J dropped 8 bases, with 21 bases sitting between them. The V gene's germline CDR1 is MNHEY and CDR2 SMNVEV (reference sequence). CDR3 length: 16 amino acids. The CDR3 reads CASSPYRTGSREKLFF. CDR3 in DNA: TGTGCCAGCAGTCCCTATCGTACAGGGTCGAGAGAAAAACTGTTTTTT.

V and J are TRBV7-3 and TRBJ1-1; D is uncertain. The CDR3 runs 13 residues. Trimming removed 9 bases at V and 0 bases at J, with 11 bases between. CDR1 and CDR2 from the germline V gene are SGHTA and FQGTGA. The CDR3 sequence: CASRATMNTEAFF. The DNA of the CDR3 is TGTGCCAGTAGAGCGACCATGAACACTGAAGCTTTCTTT.

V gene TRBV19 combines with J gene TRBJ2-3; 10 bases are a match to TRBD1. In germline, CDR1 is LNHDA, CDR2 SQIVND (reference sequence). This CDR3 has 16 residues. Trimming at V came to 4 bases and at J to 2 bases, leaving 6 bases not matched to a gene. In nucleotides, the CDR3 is TGTGCCAGTAGTACAAGGACAGGGGGGCTCACAGATACGCAGTATTTT. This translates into CASSTRTGGLTDTQYF.